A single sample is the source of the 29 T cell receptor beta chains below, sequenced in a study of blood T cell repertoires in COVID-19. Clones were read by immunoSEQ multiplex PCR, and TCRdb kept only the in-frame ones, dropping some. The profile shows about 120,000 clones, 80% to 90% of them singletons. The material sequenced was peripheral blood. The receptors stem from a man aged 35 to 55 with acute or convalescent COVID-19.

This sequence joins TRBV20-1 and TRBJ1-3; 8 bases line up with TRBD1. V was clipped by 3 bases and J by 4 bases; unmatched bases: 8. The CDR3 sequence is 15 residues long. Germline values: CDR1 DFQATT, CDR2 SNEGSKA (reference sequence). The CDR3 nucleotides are TGCAGTGCTAGTACTCCCAGGGGGCTCGGAAACACCATATATTTT. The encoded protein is CSASTPRGLGNTIYF.

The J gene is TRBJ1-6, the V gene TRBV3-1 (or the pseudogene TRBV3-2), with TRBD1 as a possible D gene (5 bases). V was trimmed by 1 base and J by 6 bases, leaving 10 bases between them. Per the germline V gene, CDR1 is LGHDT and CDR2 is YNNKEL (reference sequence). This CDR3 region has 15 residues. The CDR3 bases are TGTGCCAGCAGCCAAGGGGCAGGGCCTAATTCACCCCTCCACTTT. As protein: CASSQGAGPNSPLHF.

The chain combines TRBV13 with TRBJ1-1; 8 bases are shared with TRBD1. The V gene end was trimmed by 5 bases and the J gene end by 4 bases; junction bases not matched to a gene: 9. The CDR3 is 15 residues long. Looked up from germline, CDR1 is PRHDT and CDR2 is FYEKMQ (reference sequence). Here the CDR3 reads CASSLNRGAATEAFF. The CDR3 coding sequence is TGTGCCAGCAGCCTGAACAGGGGGGCGGCCACTGAAGCTTTCTTT.

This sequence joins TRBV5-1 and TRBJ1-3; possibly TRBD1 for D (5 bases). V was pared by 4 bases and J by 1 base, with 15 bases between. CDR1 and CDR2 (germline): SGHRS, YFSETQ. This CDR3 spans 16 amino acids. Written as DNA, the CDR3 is TGCGCCAGCAGCGGTACGGGGGACCTGTCTGGAAACACCATATATTTT. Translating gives CASSGTGDLSGNTIYF.

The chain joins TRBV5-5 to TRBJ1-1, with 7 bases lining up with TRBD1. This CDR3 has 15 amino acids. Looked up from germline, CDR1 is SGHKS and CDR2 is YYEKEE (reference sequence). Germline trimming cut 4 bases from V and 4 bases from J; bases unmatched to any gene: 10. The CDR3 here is CASSLNLPGGTEAFF. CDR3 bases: TGTGCCAGCAGCCTAAACCTCCCAGGGGGCACTGAAGCTTTCTTT.

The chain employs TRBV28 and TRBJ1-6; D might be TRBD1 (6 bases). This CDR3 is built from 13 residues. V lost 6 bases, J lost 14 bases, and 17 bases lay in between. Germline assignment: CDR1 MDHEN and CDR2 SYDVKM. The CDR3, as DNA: TGTGCCAGCAGACCTACAGGGATTGAGGCCCTCCACTTT. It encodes CASRPTGIEALHF.

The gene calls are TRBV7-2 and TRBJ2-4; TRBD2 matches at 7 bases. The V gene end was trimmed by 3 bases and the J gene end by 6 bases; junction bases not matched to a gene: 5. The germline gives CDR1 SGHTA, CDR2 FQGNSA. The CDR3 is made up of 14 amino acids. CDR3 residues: CASSFSSGINIQYF. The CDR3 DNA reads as TGTGCCAGCAGCTTCTCTAGCGGTATAAACATTCAGTACTTC.

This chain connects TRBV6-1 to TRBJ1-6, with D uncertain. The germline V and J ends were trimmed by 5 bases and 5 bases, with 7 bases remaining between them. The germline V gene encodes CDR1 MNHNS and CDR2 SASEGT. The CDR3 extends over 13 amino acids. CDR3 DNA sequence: TGTGCCAGCAGTACAGTCGATAATTCACCCCTCCACTTT. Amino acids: CASSTVDNSPLHF.

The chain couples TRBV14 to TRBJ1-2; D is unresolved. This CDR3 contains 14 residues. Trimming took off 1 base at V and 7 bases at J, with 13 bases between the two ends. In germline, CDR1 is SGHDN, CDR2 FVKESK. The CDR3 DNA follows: TGTGCCAGCAGCCAAGGGAACGTGAGGGCTGGCTACACCTTC. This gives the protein CASSQGNVRAGYTF. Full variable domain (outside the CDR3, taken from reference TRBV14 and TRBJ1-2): EAGVTQFPSHSVIEKGQTVTLRCDPISGHDNLYWYRRVMGKEIKFLLHFVKESKQDESGMPNNRFLAERTGGTYSTLKVQPAELEDSGVYFCASSQGNVRAGYTFGSGTRLTVV.

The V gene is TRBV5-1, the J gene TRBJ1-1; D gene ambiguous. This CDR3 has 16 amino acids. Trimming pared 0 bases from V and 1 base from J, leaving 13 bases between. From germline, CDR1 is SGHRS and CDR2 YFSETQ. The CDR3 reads CASSLAGKTPNTEAFF. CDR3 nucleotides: TGCGCCAGCAGCTTGGCCGGTAAGACTCCGAACACTGAAGCTTTCTTT.

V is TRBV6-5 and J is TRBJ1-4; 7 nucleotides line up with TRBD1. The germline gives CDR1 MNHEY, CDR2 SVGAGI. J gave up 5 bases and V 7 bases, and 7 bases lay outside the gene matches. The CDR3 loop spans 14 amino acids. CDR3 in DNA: TGTGCCAGCACCCCGGGACAGACGAATGAAAAACTGTTTTTT. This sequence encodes CASTPGQTNEKLFF.

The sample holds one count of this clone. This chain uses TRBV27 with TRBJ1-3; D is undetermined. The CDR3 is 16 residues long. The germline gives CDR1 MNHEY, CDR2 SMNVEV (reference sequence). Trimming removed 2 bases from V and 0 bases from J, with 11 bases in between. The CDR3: CASSLNGEFSGNTIYF. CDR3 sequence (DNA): TGTGCCAGCAGTTTAAATGGAGAGTTCTCTGGAAACACCATATATTTT.

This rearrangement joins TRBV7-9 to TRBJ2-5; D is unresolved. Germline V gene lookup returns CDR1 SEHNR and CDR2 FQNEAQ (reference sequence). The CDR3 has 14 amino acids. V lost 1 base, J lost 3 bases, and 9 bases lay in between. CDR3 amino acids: CASSLDIAKETQYF. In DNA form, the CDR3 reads TGTGCCAGCAGCTTAGATATAGCTAAAGAGACCCAGTACTTC.

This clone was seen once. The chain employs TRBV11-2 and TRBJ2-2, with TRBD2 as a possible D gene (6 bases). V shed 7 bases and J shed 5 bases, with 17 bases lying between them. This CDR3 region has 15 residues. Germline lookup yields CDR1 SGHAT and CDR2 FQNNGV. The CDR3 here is CASNQGLGGTGELFF. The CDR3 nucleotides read TGTGCCAGCAACCAGGGACTGGGCGGAACCGGGGAGCTGTTTTTT.

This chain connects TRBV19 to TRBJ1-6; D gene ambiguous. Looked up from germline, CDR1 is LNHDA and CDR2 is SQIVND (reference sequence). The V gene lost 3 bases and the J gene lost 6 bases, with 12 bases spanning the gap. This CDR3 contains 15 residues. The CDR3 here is CASSIRPPGNSPLHF. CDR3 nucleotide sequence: TGTGCCAGTAGTATTCGGCCGCCGGGTAATTCACCCCTCCACTTT.

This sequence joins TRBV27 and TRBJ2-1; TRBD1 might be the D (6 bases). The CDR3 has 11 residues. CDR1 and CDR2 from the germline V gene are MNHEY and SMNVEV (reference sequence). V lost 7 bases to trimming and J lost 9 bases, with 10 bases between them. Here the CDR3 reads CASNQGSEQFF. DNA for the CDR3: TGTGCCAGCAACCAGGGGAGTGAGCAGTTCTTC.

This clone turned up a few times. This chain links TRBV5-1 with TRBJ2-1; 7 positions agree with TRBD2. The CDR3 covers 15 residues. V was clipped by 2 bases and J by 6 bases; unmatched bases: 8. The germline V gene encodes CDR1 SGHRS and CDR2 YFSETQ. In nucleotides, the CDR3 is TGCGCCAGCAGCTTCAGGGCGGGAGTAGGCAATGAGCAGTTCTTC. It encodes CASSFRAGVGNEQFF. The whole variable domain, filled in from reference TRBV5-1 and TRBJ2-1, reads KAGVTQTPRYLIKTRGQQVTLSCSPISGHRSVSWYQQTPGQGLQFLFEYFSETQRNKGNFPGRFSGRQFSNSRSEMNVSTLELGDSALYLCASSFRAGVGNEQFFGPGTRLTVL.

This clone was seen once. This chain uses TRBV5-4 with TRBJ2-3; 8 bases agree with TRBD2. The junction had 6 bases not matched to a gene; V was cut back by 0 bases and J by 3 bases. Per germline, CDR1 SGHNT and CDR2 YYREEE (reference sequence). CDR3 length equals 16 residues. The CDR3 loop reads CASSLGEGLGTDTQYF. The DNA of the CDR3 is TGTGCCAGCAGCTTGGGGGAGGGACTAGGGACAGATACGCAGTATTTT.

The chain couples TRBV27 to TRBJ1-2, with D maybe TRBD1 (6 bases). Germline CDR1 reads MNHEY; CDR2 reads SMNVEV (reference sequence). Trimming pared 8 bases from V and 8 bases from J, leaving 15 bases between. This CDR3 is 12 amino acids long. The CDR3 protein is CASAPGEGGYTF. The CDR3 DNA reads TGTGCCAGCGCCCCAGGGGAGGGAGGCTACACCTTC.

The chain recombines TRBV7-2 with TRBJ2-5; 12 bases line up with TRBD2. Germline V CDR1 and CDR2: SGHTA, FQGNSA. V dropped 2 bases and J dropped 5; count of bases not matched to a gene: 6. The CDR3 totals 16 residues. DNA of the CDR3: TGTGCCAGCAGCTTAAGGACTAGCGGGGTTAGGGAGACCCAGTACTTC. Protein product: CASSLRTSGVRETQYF.

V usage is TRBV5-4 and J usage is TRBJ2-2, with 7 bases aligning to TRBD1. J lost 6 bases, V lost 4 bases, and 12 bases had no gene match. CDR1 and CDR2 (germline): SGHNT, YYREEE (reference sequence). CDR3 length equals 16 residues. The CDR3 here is CASSLGGQLNAGELFF. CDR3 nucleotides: TGTGCCAGCAGCCTAGGGGGCCAACTTAACGCCGGGGAGCTGTTTTTT. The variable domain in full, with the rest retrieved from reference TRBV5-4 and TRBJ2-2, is ETGVTQSPTHLIKTRGQQVTLRCSSQSGHNTVSWYQQALGQGPQFIFQYYREEENGRGNFPPRFSGLQFPNYSSELNVNALELDDSALYLCASSLGGQLNAGELFFGEGSRLTVL.

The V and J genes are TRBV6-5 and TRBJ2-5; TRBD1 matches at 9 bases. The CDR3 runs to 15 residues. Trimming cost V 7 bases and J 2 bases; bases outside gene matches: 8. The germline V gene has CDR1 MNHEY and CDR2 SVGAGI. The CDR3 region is CASIRTGAGQETQYF. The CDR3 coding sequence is TGTGCCAGCATTCGGACAGGGGCGGGACAAGAGACCCAGTACTTC.

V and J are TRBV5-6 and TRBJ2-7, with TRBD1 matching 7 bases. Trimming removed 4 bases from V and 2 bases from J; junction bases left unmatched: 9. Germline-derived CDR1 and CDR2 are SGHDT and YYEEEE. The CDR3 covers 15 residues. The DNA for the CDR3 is TGTGCCAGCAGCGCGGACAGGCGAGGACCCTACGAGCAGTACTTC. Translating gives CASSADRRGPYEQYF.

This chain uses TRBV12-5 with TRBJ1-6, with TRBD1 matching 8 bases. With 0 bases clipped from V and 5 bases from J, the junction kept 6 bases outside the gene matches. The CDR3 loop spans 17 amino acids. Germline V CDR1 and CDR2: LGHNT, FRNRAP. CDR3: CASGLVPTGGNNSPLHF. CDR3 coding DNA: TGTGCTAGTGGTTTGGTACCTACAGGGGGAAATAATTCACCCCTCCACTTT.

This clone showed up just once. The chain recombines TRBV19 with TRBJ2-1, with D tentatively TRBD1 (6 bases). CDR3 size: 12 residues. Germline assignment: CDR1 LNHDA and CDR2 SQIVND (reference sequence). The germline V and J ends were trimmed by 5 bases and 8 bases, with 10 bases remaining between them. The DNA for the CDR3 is TGTGCCAGTAGTCCCCAGGGGTATGAGCAGTTCTTC. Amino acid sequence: CASSPQGYEQFF.

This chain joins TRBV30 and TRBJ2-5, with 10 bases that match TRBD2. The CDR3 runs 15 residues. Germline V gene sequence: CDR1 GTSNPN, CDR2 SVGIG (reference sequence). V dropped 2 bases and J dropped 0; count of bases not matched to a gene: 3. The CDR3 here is CAWSTGTSDQETQYF. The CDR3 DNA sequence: TGTGCCTGGAGTACCGGGACTAGCGACCAAGAGACCCAGTACTTC.

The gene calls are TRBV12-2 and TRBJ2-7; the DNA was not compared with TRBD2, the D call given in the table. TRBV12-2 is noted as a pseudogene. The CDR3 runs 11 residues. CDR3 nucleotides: TGTGCAAGTCGCTTATCTACCGAGCAGTACTTC. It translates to CASRLSTEQYF.

The chain's CDR3 is CASHTGPKDTQYF. The CDR3 bases are TGTGCCAGTCATACAGGGCCGAAAGATACGCAGTATTTT. This chain joins TRBV7-9 and TRBJ2-3; D perhaps matches TRBD1 (6 bases). Germline CDR1 SEHNR, CDR2 FQNEAQ (reference sequence). The CDR3 runs to 13 residues. V lost 9 bases, J lost 5 bases, and 15 bases lay in between.

For the CDR3, the DNA is TGTGCCAGCAGTTATTCACAGAACACCGGGGAGCTGTTTTTT. This gives the protein CASSYSQNTGELFF. The V call is TRBV6-2 or TRBV6-3, the J call TRBJ2-2, with D uncertain. The germline CDR1 and CDR2 sequences are MNHEY and SVGEGT. The CDR3 consists of 14 residues. V lost 3 bases, J lost 1 base, and 6 bases lay in between.